In this sample, the clone carrying this TCR beta chain turned up many times. These data come from a study of T cells in Graves' hyperthyroidism and ophthalmopathy. The source of the PBMCs was less than 12 ml of fresh peripheral blood. What was amplified from RNA transcripts were TCR beta CDR3 regions. The TCR CDR3 first-round RT-PCR relied on the HTBI primer set. MiXCR was run by TCRdb on the multiplex PCR reads, yielding one entry per CDR3 protein. The sample holds around 620,000 distinct CDR3 sequences, about a sixth seen once. There are 13 residues in the CDR3. Germline V CDR1 and CDR2: GTSNPN, SVGIG (reference sequence). Between the trimmed V and J ends, which lost 2 bases and 8 bases, there was a span of 13 bases.

The chain links TRBV30 to TRBJ1-3; D is unclear. The source material was blood. The receptor's source is a woman aged 30 to 39 with Graves' hyperthyroidism. In nucleotides, the CDR3 is TGTGCCTGGAGTACTTACCGGGGTGACACCATATATTTT. As protein: CAWSTYRGDTIYF.